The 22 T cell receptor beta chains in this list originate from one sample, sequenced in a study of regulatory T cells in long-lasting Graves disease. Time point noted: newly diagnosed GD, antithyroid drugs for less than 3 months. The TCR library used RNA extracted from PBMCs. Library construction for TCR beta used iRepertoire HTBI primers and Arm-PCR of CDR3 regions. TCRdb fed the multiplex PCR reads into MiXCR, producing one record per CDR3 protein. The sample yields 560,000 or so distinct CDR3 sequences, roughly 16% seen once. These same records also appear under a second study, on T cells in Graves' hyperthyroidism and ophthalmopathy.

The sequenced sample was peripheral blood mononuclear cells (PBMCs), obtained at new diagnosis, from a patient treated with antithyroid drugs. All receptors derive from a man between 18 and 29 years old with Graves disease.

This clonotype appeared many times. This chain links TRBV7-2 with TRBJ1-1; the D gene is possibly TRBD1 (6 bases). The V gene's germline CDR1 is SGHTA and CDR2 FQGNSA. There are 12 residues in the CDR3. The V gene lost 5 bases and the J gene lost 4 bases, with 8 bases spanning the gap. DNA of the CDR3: TGTGCCAGCAGCGCCAGGGGCACTGAAGCTTTCTTT. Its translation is CASSARGTEAFF.

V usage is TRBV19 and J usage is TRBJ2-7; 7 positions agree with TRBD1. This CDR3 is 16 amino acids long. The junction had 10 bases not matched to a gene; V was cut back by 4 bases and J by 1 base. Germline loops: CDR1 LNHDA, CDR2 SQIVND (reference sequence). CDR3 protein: CASSTATGELSYEQYF. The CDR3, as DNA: TGTGCCAGTAGTACCGCTACAGGGGAACTTTCCTACGAGCAGTACTTC.

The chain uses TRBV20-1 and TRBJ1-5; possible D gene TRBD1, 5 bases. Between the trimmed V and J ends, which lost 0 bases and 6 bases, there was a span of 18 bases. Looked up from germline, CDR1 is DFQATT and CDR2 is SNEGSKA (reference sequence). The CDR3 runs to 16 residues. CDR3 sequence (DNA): TGCAGTGCTAGAGATCGCGCCGGGTCCGGGGGTCAGCCCCAGCATTTT. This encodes CSARDRAGSGGQPQHF.

CDR3 region: CSVSLADSYEQYF. For the CDR3, the DNA is TGCAGTGTATCACTAGCGGACTCCTACGAGCAGTACTTC. The chain is built from TRBV20-1 and TRBJ2-7; 8 positions match TRBD2. The CDR3 length is 13 residues. Unmatched junction bases numbered 5, after V lost 7 bases and J lost 0 bases. Germline V gene data show CDR1 as DFQATT and CDR2 as SNEGSKA (reference sequence).

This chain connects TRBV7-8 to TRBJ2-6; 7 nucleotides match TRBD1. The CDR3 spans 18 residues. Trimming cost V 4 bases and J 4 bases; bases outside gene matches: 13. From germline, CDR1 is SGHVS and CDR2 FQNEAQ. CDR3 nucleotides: TGTGCCAGCAGCTCCCGGACCTCAGGGGGATCGGGGGCCAACGTCCTGACTTTC. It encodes CASSSRTSGGSGANVLTF.

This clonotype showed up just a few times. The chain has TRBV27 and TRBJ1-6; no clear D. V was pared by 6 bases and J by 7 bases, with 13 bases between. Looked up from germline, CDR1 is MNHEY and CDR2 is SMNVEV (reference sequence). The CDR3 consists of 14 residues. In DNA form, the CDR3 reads TGTGCCAGCAGGTTCCGGTGGGAGAATTCACCCCTCCACTTT. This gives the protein CASRFRWENSPLHF.

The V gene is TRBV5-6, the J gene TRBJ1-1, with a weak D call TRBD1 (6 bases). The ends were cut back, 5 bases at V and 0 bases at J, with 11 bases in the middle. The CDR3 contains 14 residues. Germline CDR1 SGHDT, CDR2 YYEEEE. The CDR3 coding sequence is TGTGCCAGCAGGACAGGCTCCATGAACACTGAAGCTTTCTTT. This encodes CASRTGSMNTEAFF. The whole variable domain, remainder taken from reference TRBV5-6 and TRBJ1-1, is DAGVTQSPTHLIKTRGQQVTLRCSPKSGHDTVSWYQQALGQGPQFIFQYYEEEERQRGNFPDRFSGHQFPNYSSELNVNALLLGDSALYLCASRTGSMNTEAFFGQGTRLTVV.

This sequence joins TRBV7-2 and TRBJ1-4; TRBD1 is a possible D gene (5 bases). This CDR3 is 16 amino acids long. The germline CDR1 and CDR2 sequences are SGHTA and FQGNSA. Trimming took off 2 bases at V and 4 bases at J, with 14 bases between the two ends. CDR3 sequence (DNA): TGTGCCAGCAGCTTATGGGTAGGGGTCGGTAATGAAAAACTGTTTTTT. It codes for CASSLWVGVGNEKLFF.

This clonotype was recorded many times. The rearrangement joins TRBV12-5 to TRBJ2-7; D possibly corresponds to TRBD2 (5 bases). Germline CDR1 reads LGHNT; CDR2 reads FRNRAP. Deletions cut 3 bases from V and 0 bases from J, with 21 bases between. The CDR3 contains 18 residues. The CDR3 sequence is CASGFARLGSASSYEQYF. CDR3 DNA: TGTGCTAGTGGTTTCGCCCGGTTGGGTAGCGCGAGCTCCTACGAGCAGTACTTC.

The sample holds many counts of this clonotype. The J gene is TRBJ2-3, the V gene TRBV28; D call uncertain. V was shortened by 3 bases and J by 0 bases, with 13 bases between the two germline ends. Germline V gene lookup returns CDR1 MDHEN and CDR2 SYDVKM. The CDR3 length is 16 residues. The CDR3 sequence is CASSFGASTSTDTQYF. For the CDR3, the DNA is TGTGCCAGCAGTTTCGGAGCCTCAACAAGCACAGATACGCAGTATTTT.

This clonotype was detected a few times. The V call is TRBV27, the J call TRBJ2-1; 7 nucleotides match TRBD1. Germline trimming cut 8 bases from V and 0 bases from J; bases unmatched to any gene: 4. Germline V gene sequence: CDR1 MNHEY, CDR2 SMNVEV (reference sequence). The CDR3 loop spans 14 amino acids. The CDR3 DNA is TGTGCCAGCTTCCCAGGGGGCTCCTACAATGAGCAGTTCTTC. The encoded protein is CASFPGGSYNEQFF.

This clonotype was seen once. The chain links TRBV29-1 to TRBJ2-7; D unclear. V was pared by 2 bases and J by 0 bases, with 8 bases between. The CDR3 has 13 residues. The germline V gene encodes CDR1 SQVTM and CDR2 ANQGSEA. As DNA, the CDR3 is TGCAGCGTTGAACTCCCAGCCTCCTACGAGCAGTACTTC. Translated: CSVELPASYEQYF.

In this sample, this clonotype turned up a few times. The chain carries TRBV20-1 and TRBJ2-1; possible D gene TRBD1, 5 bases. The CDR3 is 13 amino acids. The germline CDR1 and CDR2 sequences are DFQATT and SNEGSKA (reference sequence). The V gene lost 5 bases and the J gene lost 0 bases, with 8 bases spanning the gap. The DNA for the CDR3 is TGCAGTGCTGGGGCCGCCTCCTACAATGAGCAGTTCTTC. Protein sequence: CSAGAASYNEQFF.

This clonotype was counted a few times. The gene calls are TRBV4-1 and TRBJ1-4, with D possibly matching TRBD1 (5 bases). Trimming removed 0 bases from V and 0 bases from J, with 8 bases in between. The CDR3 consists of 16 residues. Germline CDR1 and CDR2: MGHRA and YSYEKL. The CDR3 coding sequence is TGCGCCAGCAGCCAAGATCGGGGCGCAACTAATGAAAAACTGTTTTTT. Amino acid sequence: CASSQDRGATNEKLFF.

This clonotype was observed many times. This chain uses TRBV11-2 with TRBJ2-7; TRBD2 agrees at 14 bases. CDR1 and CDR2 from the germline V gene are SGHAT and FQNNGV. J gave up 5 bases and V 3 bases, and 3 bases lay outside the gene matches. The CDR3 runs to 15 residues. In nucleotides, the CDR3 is TGTGCCAGCAGCTTCGGGACTAGCGGGAGTAACGAGCAGTACTTC. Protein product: CASSFGTSGSNEQYF.

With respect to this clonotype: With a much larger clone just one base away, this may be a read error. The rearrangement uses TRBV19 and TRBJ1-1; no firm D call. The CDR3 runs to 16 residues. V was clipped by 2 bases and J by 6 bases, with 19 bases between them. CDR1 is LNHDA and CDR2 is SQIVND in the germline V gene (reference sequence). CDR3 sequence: CASSINLSSGLAEAFF. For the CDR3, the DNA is TGTGCCAGTAGTATAAATCTATCGTCGGGGTTGGCTGAAGCTTTCTTT.

DNA of the CDR3: TGCAGTGCTAGATACGGGACAGGGATAACCGGGGAGCTGTTTTTT. Translation gives CSARYGTGITGELFF. J is TRBJ2-2 and V is TRBV20-1, with 9 positions matching TRBD1. CDR3 size: 15 residues. From germline, CDR1 is DFQATT and CDR2 SNEGSKA (reference sequence). V lost 2 bases, J lost 5 bases, and 6 bases stayed unmatched.

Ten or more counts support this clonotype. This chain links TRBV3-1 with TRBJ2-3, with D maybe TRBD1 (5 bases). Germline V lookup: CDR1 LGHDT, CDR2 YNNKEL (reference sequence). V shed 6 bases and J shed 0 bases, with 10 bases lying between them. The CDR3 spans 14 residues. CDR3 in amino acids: CASSPWGSTDTQYF. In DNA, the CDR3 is TGTGCCAGCAGTCCTTGGGGCAGCACAGATACGCAGTATTTT.

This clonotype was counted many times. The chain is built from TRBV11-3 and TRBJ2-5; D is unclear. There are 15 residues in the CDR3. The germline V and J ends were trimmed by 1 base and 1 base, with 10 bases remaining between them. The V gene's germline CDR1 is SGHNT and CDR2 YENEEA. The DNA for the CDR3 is TGTGCCAGCAGCTTAGGAACTGAAGTCCAAGAGACCCAGTACTTC. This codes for CASSLGTEVQETQYF. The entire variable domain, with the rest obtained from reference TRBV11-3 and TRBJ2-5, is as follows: EAGVVQSPRYKIIEKKQPVAFWCNPISGHNTLYWYLQNLGQGPELLIRYENEEAVDDSQLPKDRFSAERLKGVDSTLKIQPAELGDSAVYLCASSLGTEVQETQYFGPGTRLLVL.

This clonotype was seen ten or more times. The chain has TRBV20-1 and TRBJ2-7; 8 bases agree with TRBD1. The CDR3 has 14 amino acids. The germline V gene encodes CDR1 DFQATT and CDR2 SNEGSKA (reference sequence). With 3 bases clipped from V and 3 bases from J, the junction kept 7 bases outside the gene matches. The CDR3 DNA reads TGCAGTGCTAGCTGGACAGGGCCCCTCTACGAGCAGTACTTC. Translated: CSASWTGPLYEQYF.

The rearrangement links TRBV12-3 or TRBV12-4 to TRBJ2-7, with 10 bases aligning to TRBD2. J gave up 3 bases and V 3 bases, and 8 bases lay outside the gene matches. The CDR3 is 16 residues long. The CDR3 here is CASSFRASGRIYEQYF. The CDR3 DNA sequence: TGTGCCAGCAGTTTTCGGGCTAGCGGGAGAATCTACGAGCAGTACTTC.

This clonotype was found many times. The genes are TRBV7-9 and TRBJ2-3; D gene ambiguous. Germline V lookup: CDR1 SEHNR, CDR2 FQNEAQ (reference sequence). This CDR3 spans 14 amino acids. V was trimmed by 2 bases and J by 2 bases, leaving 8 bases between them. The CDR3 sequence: CASSLRLFTDTQYF. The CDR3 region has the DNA TGTGCCAGCAGCTTAAGGCTGTTCACAGATACGCAGTATTTT.